Each of the 9 T cell receptor beta chains below was sequenced from the same sample in a study of blood T cells in healthy people across ages. Together with a sample-barcoded 5' primer, a J-beta primer mix was included in a second PCR lasting roughly 6 to 12 cycles. MiXCR, run by TCRdb on the 5' RACE reads, gives a single entry per CDR3 protein. Of about 570,000 distinct CDR3 sequences listed, approximately 27% are singletons. The material sequenced was blood. These receptor sequences come from a woman in her seventies in good health.

This clonotype was picked up a small number of times. The chain links TRBV29-1 to TRBJ1-2, with D perhaps TRBD1 (6 bases). The germline gives CDR1 SQVTM, CDR2 ANQGSEA. There are 13 residues in the CDR3. The ends were cut back, 3 bases at V and 4 bases at J, with 12 bases in the middle. CDR3 sequence: CSVERQGSYGYTF. DNA for the CDR3: TGCAGCGTTGAGAGGCAGGGGTCCTATGGCTACACCTTC. Drawing the rest from reference TRBV29-1 and TRBJ1-2, the complete variable domain is SAVISQKPSRDICQRGTSLTIQCQVDSQVTMMFWYRQQPGQSLTLIATANQGSEATYESGFVIDKFPISRPNLTFSTLTVSNMSPEDSSIYLCSVERQGSYGYTFGSGTRLTVV.

V and J are TRBV7-2 and TRBJ2-3; D may be TRBD2 (6 bases). The V end was cut by 2 bases, the J end by 0 bases, with 9 bases between. Germline CDR1 reads SGHTA; CDR2 reads FQGNSA. The CDR3 is made up of 15 amino acids. The CDR3 coding sequence is TGTGCCAGCAGCTTAAGGAGGGAAAGCACAGATACGCAGTATTTT. Protein sequence: CASSLRRESTDTQYF. Using reference TRBV7-2 and TRBJ2-3 for the parts outside the CDR3, the full variable domain is GAGVSQSPSNKVTEKGKDVELRCDPISGHTALYWYRQSLGQGLEFLIYFQGNSAPDKSGLPSDRFSAERTGGSVSTLTIQRTQQEDSAVYLCASSLRRESTDTQYFGPGTRLTVL.

The chain employs TRBV25-1 and TRBJ1-1, with 9 nucleotides matching TRBD1. Per germline, CDR1 MGHDK and CDR2 SYGVNS. The CDR3 is 14 residues long. The trim removed 6 bases at V and 6 bases at J, leaving 8 bases unmatched. For the CDR3, the DNA is TGTGCCAGCAGCCGGGACAGGGCTTTCTCTGAAGCTTTCTTT. Amino acids: CASSRDRAFSEAFF.

J is TRBJ2-3 and V is TRBV7-3; 13 bases are shared with TRBD2. This CDR3 region has 15 residues. From germline, CDR1 is SGHTA and CDR2 FQGTGA. V was pared by 8 bases and J by 4 bases, with 6 bases of the junction left unmatched. Written as DNA, the CDR3 is TGTGCCAGCCGAAGGACTAGCGGGGGTTCAGATACGCAGTATTTT. It yields the protein CASRRTSGGSDTQYF. The complete variable domain, with remaining parts taken from reference TRBV7-3 and TRBJ2-3, reads GAGVSQTPSNKVTEKGKYVELRCDPISGHTALYWYRQSLGQGPEFLIYFQGTGAADDSGLPNDRFFAVRPEGSVSTLKIQRTERGDSAVYLCASRRTSGGSDTQYFGPGTRLTVL.

The V and J genes are TRBV6-5 and TRBJ2-5; possibly TRBD1 for D (5 bases). The closer fit of TRBJ2-7 to the DNA end suggests the J call may be wrong. Germline assignment: CDR1 MNHEY and CDR2 SVGAGI. This CDR3 has 15 amino acids. As DNA, the CDR3 is TGTGCCAGCAGTTGCGTGGGCAGGGCGGACAACGAGCAGTACTTC. It specifies CASSCVGRADNEQYF.

A few counts support this clonotype. This rearrangement joins TRBV7-9 to TRBJ1-1; weak D call: TRBD1 (5 bases). Looked up from germline, CDR1 is SEHNR and CDR2 is FQNEAQ (reference sequence). Trimming removed 6 bases at V and 5 bases at J, with 10 bases between. This CDR3 is 12 amino acids long. CDR3 loop: CASSEGMTEAFF. The CDR3, as DNA: TGTGCCAGCAGTGAGGGGATGACTGAAGCTTTCTTT.

This clonotype was counted many times. CDR3 amino acids: CASSPRGRGQETQYF. The CDR3 DNA follows: TGTGCCAGCAGCCCTCGAGGCAGGGGTCAAGAGACCCAGTACTTC. The J gene is TRBJ2-5, the V gene TRBV5-8; TRBD1 might be the D (6 bases). Deletions cut 4 bases from V and 2 bases from J, with 15 bases between. Germline CDR1 reads SGHTS; CDR2 reads YDEGEE. CDR3 size: 15 residues.

A few counts support this clonotype. The CDR3 DNA sequence: TGCGCCAGCAGCTTTGCTGGACAGAGCTATGGCTACACCTTC. Translating gives CASSFAGQSYGYTF. The V gene is TRBV5-1, the J gene TRBJ1-2; TRBD1 might be the D (6 bases). Deletions cut 2 bases from V and 4 bases from J, with 12 bases between. The CDR3 is 14 residues long. The germline gives CDR1 SGHRS, CDR2 YFSETQ.

This clonotype was detected only a few times. The J gene is TRBJ2-2, the V gene TRBV5-1; possibly TRBD1 for D (7 bases). With 0 bases removed from V and 3 bases from J, the gap between germline ends came to 12 bases. The CDR3 is 16 residues long. Per the germline V gene, CDR1 is SGHRS and CDR2 is YFSETQ. The CDR3 nucleotides read TGCGCCAGCAGCTTGGACAGGGGAGGTGACACCGGGGAGCTGTTTTTT. This translates into CASSLDRGGDTGELFF.